The 20 T cell receptor beta chains below all came from one sample that was sequenced in a study of cytotoxic CD8 clonotypes in ibrutinib-treated CLL. Using immunoSEQ multiplex PCR, the repertoire was profiled, and TCRdb retains in-frame clones only, with some absent. The repertoire holds around 30,000 clones, 62% seen once, with less than 15% in the top ten. Sample: PBMCs, taken before ibrutinib treatment. These receptors were taken from a human donor with chronic lymphocytic leukemia.

The count of this clone is one. The gene calls are TRBV18 and TRBJ2-5; 10 bases are a match to TRBD1. V lost 3 bases to trimming and J lost 5 bases; unmatched junction nucleotides: 0. This CDR3 is 13 amino acids long. The germline gives CDR1 KGHSH, CDR2 LQKENI. The CDR3 nucleotides read TGTGCCAGCTCACCGGGACAGGGGGAGACCCAGTACTTC. This sequence encodes CASSPGQGETQYF. Combining the CDR3 with reference TRBV18 and TRBJ2-5 gives the whole variable domain NAGVMQNPRHLVRRRGQEARLRCSPMKGHSHVYWYRQLPEEGLKFMVYLQKENIIDESGMPKERFSAEFPKEGPSILRIQQVVRGDSAAYFCASSPGQGETQYFGPGTRLLVL.

The gene calls are TRBV29-1 and TRBJ2-1, with D perhaps TRBD1 (6 bases). The CDR3 covers 12 residues. Germline V gene sequence: CDR1 SQVTM, CDR2 ANQGSEA. V was shortened by 3 bases and J by 6 bases, with 9 bases between the two germline ends. CDR3: CSVDSRGNEQFF. As DNA, the CDR3 is TGCAGCGTTGACAGCAGGGGCAATGAGCAGTTCTTC.

This clone has just a few counts. The chain uses TRBV27 and TRBJ2-2; TRBD2 aligns across 7 bases. J gave up 7 bases and V 5 bases, and 13 bases lay outside the gene matches. CDR3 length equals 16 residues. Germline V gene lookup returns CDR1 MNHEY and CDR2 SMNVEV (reference sequence). This CDR3 is CASSPTLAVGVGELFF. For the CDR3, the DNA is TGTGCCAGCAGTCCTACGCTAGCGGTCGGGGTCGGGGAGCTGTTTTTT.

The chain employs TRBV6-1 and TRBJ1-4, with D tentatively TRBD1 (5 bases). The CDR3 is 13 amino acids. The germline V and J ends were trimmed by 4 bases and 5 bases, with 8 bases remaining between them. The V gene's germline CDR1 is MNHNS and CDR2 SASEGT. CDR3 nucleotides: TGTGCCAGCAGTGCCCAGGGAAATGAAAAACTGTTTTTT. This codes for CASSAQGNEKLFF.

In its sample, this clone was seen a few times. The rearrangement uses TRBV19 and TRBJ2-7; the match to TRBD2 covers 11 bases. This CDR3 is 15 amino acids long. CDR1 LNHDA and CDR2 SQIVND come from the germline V gene (reference sequence). Trimming removed 5 bases from V and 3 bases from J; junction bases left unmatched: 6. CDR3 protein: CASSEGLAGYYEQYF. The CDR3 DNA is TGTGCCAGTAGTGAAGGACTAGCGGGCTACTACGAGCAGTACTTC.

This clone was counted only a few times. The genes are TRBV7-6 and TRBJ1-2; D unresolved. V dropped 4 bases and J dropped 2 bases, with 11 bases sitting between them. The CDR3 is 14 amino acids. CDR1 is SGHVS and CDR2 is FNYEAQ in the germline V gene. The CDR3 bases are TGTGCCAGCAGCTCCCCGGGAGGGAACTATGGCTACACCTTC. This encodes CASSSPGGNYGYTF.

The V gene is TRBV29-1, the J gene TRBJ1-2; D gene unclear. Trimming left V 5 bases short and J 8 bases short, with 9 bases between. The CDR3 is 10 residues long. The germline CDR1 and CDR2 sequences are SQVTM and ANQGSEA. The DNA of the CDR3 is TGCAGCGTTTCGTATGGCGGCTACACCTTC. This encodes CSVSYGGYTF.

The chain uses TRBV19 and TRBJ1-1; D unclear. The germline CDR1 and CDR2 sequences are LNHDA and SQIVND (reference sequence). The CDR3 contains 14 residues. Trimming shortened V by 6 bases and J by 9 bases, and 20 bases separated the two germline ends. CDR3: CASRVISKEDQAFF. CDR3 DNA sequence: TGTGCCAGTAGGGTCATTTCGAAGGAAGATCAAGCTTTCTTT.

CDR3 amino acids: CASSFWRSNQPQHF. DNA for the CDR3: TGTGCCAGCAGTTTCTGGAGAAGCAATCAGCCCCAGCATTTT. The chain couples TRBV28 to TRBJ1-5; no clear D gene. V was cut by 3 bases and J by 1 base, with 7 bases left in between. The germline V gene has CDR1 MDHEN and CDR2 SYDVKM. This CDR3 has 14 residues.

J is TRBJ2-7 and V is TRBV5-6; 15 bases agree with TRBD2. V was pared by 4 bases and J by 5 bases, with 16 bases of the junction left unmatched. The germline V gene has CDR1 SGHDT and CDR2 YYEEEE. There are 19 residues in the CDR3. CDR3 in amino acids: CASSAPGLAGGPGLDEQYF. CDR3 DNA sequence: TGTGCCAGCAGCGCTCCCGGACTAGCGGGAGGGCCGGGGCTCGACGAGCAGTACTTC.

A few counts support this clone. The chain links TRBV19 to TRBJ1-1; D possibly corresponds to TRBD1 (6 bases). Germline CDR1 reads LNHDA; CDR2 reads SQIVND (reference sequence). The CDR3 runs 13 residues. Trimming pared 7 bases from V and 0 bases from J, leaving 9 bases between. The CDR3 DNA is TGTGCCAGTATCAACAGGGTGAACACTGAAGCTTTCTTT. Its protein is CASINRVNTEAFF.

The V and J genes are TRBV6-6 and TRBJ2-3; 10 bases agree with TRBD2. Germline-derived CDR1 and CDR2 are MNHNY and SVGAGI (reference sequence). J gave up 1 base and V 4 bases, and 5 bases lay outside the gene matches. The CDR3 has 16 amino acids. The CDR3 DNA is TGTGCCAGCAGTTCCCTGGGGACTAGCGGCACAGATACGCAGTATTTT. It is translated as CASSSLGTSGTDTQYF.

V and J are TRBV5-1 and TRBJ2-7; TRBD2 agrees at 10 bases. The CDR3 loop spans 15 amino acids. V was pared by 4 bases and J by 2 bases, with 6 bases of the junction left unmatched. In germline, CDR1 is SGHRS, CDR2 YFSETQ. DNA of the CDR3: TGCGCCAGCAGCCAAGGGACTAGCGCTCCCTACGAGCAGTACTTC. Protein sequence: CASSQGTSAPYEQYF.

This sequence joins TRBV5-6 and TRBJ1-4; D is uncertain. V was clipped by 1 base and J by 8 bases, with 12 bases between them. From germline, CDR1 is SGHDT and CDR2 YYEEEE. The CDR3 is 14 amino acids. The CDR3 region has the DNA TGTGCCAGCAGCTTGTTCACATCCCAGGAAAAACTGTTTTTT. Its translation: CASSLFTSQEKLFF.

The chain has TRBV28 and TRBJ2-1; either TRBD1 or TRBD2 may supply D (5 bases each). Germline V gives CDR1 MDHEN, CDR2 SYDVKM. The CDR3 totals 12 residues. Trimming shortened V by 3 bases and J by 12 bases, and 12 bases separated the two germline ends. CDR3 protein: CASSLGTWGQFF. The CDR3, as DNA: TGTGCCAGCAGTTTGGGGACGTGGGGGCAGTTCTTC.

This clone was recorded a few times. This sequence joins TRBV30 and TRBJ1-2; no reliable D call. V lost 1 base to trimming and J lost 4 bases, with 10 bases between them. Germline V CDR1 and CDR2: GTSNPN, SVGIG (reference sequence). CDR3 length: 13 residues. The DNA of the CDR3 is TGTGCCTGGAGTGATCAATCATCCTATGGCTACACCTTC. It specifies CAWSDQSSYGYTF. The full variable domain, rest sourced from reference TRBV30 and TRBJ1-2, is SQTIHQWPATLVQPVGSPLSLECTVEGTSNPNLYWYRQAAGRGLQLLFYSVGIGQISSEVPQNLSASRPQDRQFILSSKKLLLSDSGFYLCAWSDQSSYGYTFGSGTRLTVV.

This clone was observed a handful of times. J is TRBJ1-2 and V is TRBV28; no firm D call. The CDR3 loop spans 14 amino acids. Trimming took off 6 bases at V and 1 base at J, with 12 bases between the two ends. Per the germline V gene, CDR1 is MDHEN and CDR2 is SYDVKM. The CDR3 sequence: CASSSGRFNYGYTF. As DNA, the CDR3 is TGTGCCAGCAGCTCAGGACGGTTTAACTATGGCTACACCTTC.

V is TRBV10-2 and J is TRBJ1-1, with D possibly being TRBD1 (6 bases). V shed 11 bases and J shed 8 bases, with 15 bases lying between them. CDR1 is WSHSY, CDR2 SAAADI, per germline. CDR3 length equals 11 residues. The CDR3 reads CASGGASEAFF. CDR3 coding DNA: TGCGCCTCGGGGGGGGCTTCCGAAGCTTTCTTT.

The chain uses TRBV2 and TRBJ2-5; perhaps D is TRBD1 or TRBD2 (6 bases each). CDR3 size: 17 residues. V was shortened by 4 bases and J by 2 bases, with 20 bases between the two germline ends. Germline V lookup: CDR1 SNHLY, CDR2 FYNNEI. CDR3 residues: CASSVPGDILIQETQYF. CDR3 bases: TGTGCCAGCAGTGTCCCGGGGGACATCCTGATTCAAGAGACCCAGTACTTC.

With regard to this clone: The same CDR3 arises from other DNA sequences in this sample as well. CDR3: CASRVAGADTQYF. CDR3 bases: TGTGCCAGTAGAGTAGCAGGGGCAGATACGCAGTATTTT. The genes are TRBV19 and TRBJ2-3, with TRBD1 as a possible D gene (6 bases). CDR3 length: 13 amino acids. Trimming left V 6 bases short and J 4 bases short, with 11 bases between. CDR1 and CDR2 (germline): LNHDA, SQIVND (reference sequence).